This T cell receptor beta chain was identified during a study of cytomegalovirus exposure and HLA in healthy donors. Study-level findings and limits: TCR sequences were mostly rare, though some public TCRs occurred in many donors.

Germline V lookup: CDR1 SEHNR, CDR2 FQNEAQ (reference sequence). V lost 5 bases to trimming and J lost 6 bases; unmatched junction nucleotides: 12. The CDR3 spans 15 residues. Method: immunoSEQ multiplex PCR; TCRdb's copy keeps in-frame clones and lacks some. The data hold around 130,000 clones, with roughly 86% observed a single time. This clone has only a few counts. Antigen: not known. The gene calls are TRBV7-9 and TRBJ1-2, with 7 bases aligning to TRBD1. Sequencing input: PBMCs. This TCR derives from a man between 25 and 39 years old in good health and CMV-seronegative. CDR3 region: CASSVDVFRGNGYTF. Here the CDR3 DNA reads TGTGCCAGCAGCGTGGACGTTTTCAGGGGGAATGGCTACACCTTC.